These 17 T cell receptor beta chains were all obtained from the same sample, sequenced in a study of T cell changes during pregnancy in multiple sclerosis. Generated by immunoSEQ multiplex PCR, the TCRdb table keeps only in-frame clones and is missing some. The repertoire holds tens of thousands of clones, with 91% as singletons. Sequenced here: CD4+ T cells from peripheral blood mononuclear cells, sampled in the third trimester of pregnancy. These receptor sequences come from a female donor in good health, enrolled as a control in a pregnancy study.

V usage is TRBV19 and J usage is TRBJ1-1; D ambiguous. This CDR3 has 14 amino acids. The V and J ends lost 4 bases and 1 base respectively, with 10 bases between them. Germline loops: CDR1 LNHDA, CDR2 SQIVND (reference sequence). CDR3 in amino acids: CASSNDRRNTEAFF. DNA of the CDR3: TGTGCCAGTAGTAATGACCGGAGGAACACTGAAGCTTTCTTT.

In nucleotides, the CDR3 is TGCGCCAGCAGCCAAGATCTAGCGGGGGGTTATCGAGAGACCCAGTACTTC. Translating gives CASSQDLAGGYRETQYF. This chain uses TRBV23-1 with TRBJ2-5; 11 bases line up with TRBD2. TRBV23-1 is given ORF status, its function remaining uncertain. With V trimmed by 6 bases and J by 4 bases, 13 bases remained unmatched. This CDR3 is built from 17 residues.

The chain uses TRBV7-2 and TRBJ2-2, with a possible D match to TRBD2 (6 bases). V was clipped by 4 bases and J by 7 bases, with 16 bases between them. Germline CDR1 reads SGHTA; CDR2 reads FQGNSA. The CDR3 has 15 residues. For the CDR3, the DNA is TGTGCCAGCAGCTCTGATGGGGGGTCTGGCGGGGAGCTGTTTTTT. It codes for CASSSDGGSGGELFF.

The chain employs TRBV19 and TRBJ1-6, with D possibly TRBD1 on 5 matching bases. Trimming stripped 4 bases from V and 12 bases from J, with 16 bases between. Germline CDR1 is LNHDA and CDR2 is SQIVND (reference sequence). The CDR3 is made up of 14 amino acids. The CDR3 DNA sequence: TGTGCCAGTAGTACACTGGGGGAGGAAGGACCCCTCCACTTT. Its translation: CASSTLGEEGPLHF.

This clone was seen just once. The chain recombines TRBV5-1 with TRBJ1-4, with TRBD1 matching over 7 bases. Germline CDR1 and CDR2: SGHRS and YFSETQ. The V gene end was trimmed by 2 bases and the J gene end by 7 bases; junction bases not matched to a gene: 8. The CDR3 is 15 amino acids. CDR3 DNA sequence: TGCGCCAGCAGCTTCCTGACAGGGTCCCGTGAAAAACTGTTTTTT. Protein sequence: CASSFLTGSREKLFF.

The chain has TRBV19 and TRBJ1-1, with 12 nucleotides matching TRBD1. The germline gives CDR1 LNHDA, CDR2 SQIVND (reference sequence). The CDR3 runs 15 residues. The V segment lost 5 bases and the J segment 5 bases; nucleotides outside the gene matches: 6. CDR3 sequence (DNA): TGTGCCAGTAGTGGGACAGGGGGCAGTCGAACTGAAGCTTTCTTT. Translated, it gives CASSGTGGSRTEAFF.

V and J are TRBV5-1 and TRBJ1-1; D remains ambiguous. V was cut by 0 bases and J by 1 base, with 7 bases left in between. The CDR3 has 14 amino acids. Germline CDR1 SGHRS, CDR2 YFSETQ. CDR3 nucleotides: TGCGCCAGCAGCTTGGCCCCACAGAACACTGAAGCTTTCTTT. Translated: CASSLAPQNTEAFF.

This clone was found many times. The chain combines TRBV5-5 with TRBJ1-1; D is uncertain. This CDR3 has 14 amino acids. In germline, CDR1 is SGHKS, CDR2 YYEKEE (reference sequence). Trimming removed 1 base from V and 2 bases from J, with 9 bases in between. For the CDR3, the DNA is TGTGCCAGCAGCTTGCCCTACAGCAACACTGAAGCTTTCTTT. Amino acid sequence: CASSLPYSNTEAFF.

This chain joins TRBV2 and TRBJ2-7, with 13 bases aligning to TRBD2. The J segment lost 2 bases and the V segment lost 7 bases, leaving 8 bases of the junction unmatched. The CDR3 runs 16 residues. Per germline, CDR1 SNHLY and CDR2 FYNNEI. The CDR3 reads CASKRLAGGPTYEQYF. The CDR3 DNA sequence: TGTGCCAGCAAGAGACTAGCGGGGGGTCCGACCTACGAGCAGTACTTC.

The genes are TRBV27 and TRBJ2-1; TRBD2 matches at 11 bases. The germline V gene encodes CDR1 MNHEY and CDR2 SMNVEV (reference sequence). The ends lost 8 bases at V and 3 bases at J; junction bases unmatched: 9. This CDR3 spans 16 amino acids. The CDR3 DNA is TGTGCCAGCGCCAGGGCGGGACTAGCGGACTACAATGAGCAGTTCTTC. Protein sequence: CASARAGLADYNEQFF.

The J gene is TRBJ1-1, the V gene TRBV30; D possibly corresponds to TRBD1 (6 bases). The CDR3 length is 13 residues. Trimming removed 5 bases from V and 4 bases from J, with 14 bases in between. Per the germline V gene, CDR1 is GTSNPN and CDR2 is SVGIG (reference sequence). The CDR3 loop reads CAWDPGGGTEAFF. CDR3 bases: TGTGCCTGGGACCCGGGGGGCGGCACTGAAGCTTTCTTT. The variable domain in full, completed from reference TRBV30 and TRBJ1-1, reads SQTIHQWPATLVQPVGSPLSLECTVEGTSNPNLYWYRQAAGRGLQLLFYSVGIGQISSEVPQNLSASRPQDRQFILSSKKLLLSDSGFYLCAWDPGGGTEAFFGQGTRLTVV.

The CDR3 protein is CASSEQGLTGELFF. DNA for the CDR3: TGTGCCAGCAGTGAACAGGGTTTGACCGGGGAGCTGTTTTTT. The chain couples TRBV2 to TRBJ2-2, with D maybe TRBD1 (5 bases). Germline assignment: CDR1 SNHLY and CDR2 FYNNEI. V was trimmed by 2 bases and J by 5 bases, leaving 9 bases between them. CDR3 length equals 14 residues.

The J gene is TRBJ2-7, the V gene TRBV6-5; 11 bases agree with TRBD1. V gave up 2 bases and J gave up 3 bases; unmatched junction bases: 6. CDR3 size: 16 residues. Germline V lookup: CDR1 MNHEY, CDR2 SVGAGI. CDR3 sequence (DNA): TGTGCCAGCAGTTACCCCGGGACAGGGGGAGACTACGAGCAGTACTTC. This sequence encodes CASSYPGTGGDYEQYF.

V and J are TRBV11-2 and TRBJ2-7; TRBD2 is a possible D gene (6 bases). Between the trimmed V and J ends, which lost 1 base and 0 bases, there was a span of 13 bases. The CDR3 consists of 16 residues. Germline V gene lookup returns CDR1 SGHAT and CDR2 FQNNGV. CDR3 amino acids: CASSLGIGLSSYEQYF. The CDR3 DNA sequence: TGTGCCAGCAGCTTAGGGATCGGACTAAGCTCCTACGAGCAGTACTTC. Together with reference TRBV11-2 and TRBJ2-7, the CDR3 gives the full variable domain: EAGVAQSPRYKIIEKRQSVAFWCNPISGHATLYWYQQILGQGPKLLIQFQNNGVVDDSQLPKDRFSAERLKGVDSTLKIQPAKLEDSAVYLCASSLGIGLSSYEQYFGPGTRLTVT.

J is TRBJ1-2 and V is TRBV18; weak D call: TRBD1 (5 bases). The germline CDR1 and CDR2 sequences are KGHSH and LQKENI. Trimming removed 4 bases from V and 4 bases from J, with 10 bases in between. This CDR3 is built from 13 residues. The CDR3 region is CASSQQEGYGYTF. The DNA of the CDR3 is TGTGCCAGCTCACAACAGGAGGGCTATGGCTACACCTTC.

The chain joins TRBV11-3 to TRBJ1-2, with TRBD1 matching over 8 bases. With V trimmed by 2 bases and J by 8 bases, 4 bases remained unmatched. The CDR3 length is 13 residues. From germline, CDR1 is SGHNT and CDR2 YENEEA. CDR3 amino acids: CASSLQGARGYTF. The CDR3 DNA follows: TGTGCCAGCAGCTTACAGGGGGCGCGGGGCTACACCTTC.

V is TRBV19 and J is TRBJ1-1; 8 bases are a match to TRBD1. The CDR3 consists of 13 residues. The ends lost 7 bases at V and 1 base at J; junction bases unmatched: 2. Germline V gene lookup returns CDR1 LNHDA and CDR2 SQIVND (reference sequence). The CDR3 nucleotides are TGTGCCAGTAACACAGGGGGGAACACTGAAGCTTTCTTT. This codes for CASNTGGNTEAFF.